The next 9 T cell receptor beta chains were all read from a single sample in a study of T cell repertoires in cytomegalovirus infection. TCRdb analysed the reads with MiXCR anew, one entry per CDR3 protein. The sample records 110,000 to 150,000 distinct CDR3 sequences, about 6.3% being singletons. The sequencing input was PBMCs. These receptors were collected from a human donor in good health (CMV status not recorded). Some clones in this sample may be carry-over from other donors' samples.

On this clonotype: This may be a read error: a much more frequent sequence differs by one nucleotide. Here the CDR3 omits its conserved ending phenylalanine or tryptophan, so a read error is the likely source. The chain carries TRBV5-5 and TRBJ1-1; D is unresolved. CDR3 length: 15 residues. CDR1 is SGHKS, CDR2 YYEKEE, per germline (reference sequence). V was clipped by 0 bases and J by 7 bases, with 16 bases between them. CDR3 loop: CASSLASGKRLEAFL. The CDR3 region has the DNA TGTGCCAGCAGCTTGGCATCGGGTAAAAGGCTTGAAGCTTTCCTT.

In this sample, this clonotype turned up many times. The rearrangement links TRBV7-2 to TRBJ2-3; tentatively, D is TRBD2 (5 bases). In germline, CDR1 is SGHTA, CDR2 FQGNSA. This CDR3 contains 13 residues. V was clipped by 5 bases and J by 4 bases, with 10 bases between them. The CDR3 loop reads CASSRAEADTQYF. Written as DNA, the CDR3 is TGTGCCAGCAGCCGAGCGGAGGCAGATACGCAGTATTTT.

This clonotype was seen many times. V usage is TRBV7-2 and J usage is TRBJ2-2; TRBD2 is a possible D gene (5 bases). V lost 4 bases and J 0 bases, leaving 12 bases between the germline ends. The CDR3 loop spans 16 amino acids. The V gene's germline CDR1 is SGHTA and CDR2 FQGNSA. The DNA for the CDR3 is TGTGCCAGCAGCTCCCGTTCCGGGGCGAACACCGGGGAGCTGTTTTTT. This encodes CASSSRSGANTGELFF. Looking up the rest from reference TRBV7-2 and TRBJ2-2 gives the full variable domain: GAGVSQSPSNKVTEKGKDVELRCDPISGHTALYWYRQSLGQGLEFLIYFQGNSAPDKSGLPSDRFSAERTGGSVSTLTIQRTQQEDSAVYLCASSSRSGANTGELFFGEGSRLTVL.

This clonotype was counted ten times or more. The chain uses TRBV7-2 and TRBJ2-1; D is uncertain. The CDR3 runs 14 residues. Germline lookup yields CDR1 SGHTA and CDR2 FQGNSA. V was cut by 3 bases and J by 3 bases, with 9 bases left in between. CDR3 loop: CASSFTSRYNEQFF. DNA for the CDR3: TGTGCCAGCAGCTTCACGTCCCGCTACAATGAGCAGTTCTTC.

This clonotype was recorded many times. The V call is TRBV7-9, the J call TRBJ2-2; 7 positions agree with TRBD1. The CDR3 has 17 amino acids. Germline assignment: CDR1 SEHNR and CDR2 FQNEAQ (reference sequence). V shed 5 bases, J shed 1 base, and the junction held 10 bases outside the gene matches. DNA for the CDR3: TGTGCCAGCAGCCCCTCCGGGACAGCCCTGAACACCGGGGAGCTGTTTTTT. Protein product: CASSPSGTALNTGELFF.

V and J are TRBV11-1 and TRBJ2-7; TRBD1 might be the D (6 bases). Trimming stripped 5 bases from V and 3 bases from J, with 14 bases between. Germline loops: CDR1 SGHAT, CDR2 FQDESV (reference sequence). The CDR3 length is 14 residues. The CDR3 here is CASSQDSVSYEQYF. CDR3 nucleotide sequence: TGTGCCAGCAGCCAGGACAGCGTCAGCTACGAGCAGTACTTC.

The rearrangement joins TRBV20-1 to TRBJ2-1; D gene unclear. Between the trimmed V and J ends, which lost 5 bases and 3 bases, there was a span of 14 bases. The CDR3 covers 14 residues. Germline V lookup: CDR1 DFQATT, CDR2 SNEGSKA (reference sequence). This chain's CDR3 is CSAESLGFYNEQFF. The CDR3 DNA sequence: TGCAGTGCTGAGAGTCTAGGGTTCTACAATGAGCAGTTCTTC.

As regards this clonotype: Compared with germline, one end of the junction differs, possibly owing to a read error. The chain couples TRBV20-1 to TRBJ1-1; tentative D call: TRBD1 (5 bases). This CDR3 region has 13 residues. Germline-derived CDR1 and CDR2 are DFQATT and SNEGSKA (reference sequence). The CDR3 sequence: CSALRDPNTEASF. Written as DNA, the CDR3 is TGCAGTGCTCTCAGGGACCCGAACACTGAAGCTTCCTTT.

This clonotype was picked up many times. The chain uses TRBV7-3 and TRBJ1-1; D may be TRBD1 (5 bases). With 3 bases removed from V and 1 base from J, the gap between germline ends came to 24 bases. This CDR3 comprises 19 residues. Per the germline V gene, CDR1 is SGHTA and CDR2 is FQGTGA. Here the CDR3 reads CASSFNPRAGVGANTEAFF. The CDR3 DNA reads TGTGCCAGCAGCTTCAATCCCCGGGCCGGGGTCGGGGCGAACACTGAAGCTTTCTTT.